These 6 T cell receptor beta chains came from one sample sequenced in a study of T cells in Graves' hyperthyroidism and ophthalmopathy. It was RNA transcripts that yielded the amplified TCR beta CDR3 regions. RT-PCR in the first round (using the HTBI primer set) targeted the TCR CDR3. TCRdb redid the calling of the multiplex PCR reads with MiXCR, one entry per CDR3 protein. The data contain under 400,000 distinct CDR3 sequences, roughly 13% of them singletons. Material: blood. These receptors all come from a young woman with Graves' hyperthyroidism.

This clonotype has ten or more counts. J is TRBJ1-3 and V is TRBV6-1; the D is unclear. From germline, CDR1 is MNHNS and CDR2 SASEGT. The CDR3 loop spans 12 amino acids. Trimming left V 10 bases short and J 2 bases short, with 9 bases between. CDR3 region: CATRTAGNTIYF. The CDR3 coding sequence is TGTGCCACCCGGACTGCTGGAAACACCATATATTTT.

This clonotype was counted at least ten times. The J gene is TRBJ1-1, the V gene TRBV30; D is ambiguous. Germline V gene sequence: CDR1 GTSNPN, CDR2 SVGIG (reference sequence). The V end lost 0 bases, the J end lost 0 bases, and 5 bases lay between the germline ends. The CDR3 runs 13 residues. CDR3 region: CAWSVGMNTEAFF. In DNA, the CDR3 is TGTGCCTGGAGTGTCGGAATGAACACTGAAGCTTTCTTT.

This clonotype occurred a few times. The chain recombines TRBV5-1 with TRBJ2-3; D may correspond to TRBD1 or TRBD2 (6 bases each). The CDR3 extends over 15 amino acids. Germline assignment: CDR1 SGHRS and CDR2 YFSETQ. V was clipped by 5 bases and J by 2 bases, with 15 bases between them. The CDR3 sequence is CASRAGGVDTDTQYF. The CDR3 bases are TGCGCCAGCAGAGCCGGGGGCGTTGACACAGATACGCAGTATTTT. Full variable domain (missing parts from reference TRBV5-1 and TRBJ2-3): KAGVTQTPRYLIKTRGQQVTLSCSPISGHRSVSWYQQTPGQGLQFLFEYFSETQRNKGNFPGRFSGRQFSNSRSEMNVSTLELGDSALYLCASRAGGVDTDTQYFGPGTRLTVL.

This clonotype appeared a few times. This may be a read error: a much more frequent sequence differs by one nucleotide. J is TRBJ2-2 and V is TRBV6-5; D ambiguous. Trimming left V 9 bases short and J 2 bases short, with 13 bases between. Germline lookup yields CDR1 MNHEY and CDR2 SVGAGI. The length of the CDR3 is 14 residues. The CDR3 DNA follows: TGTGCCAGAAGCGCCCCCTCCAACACCGGGGAGCTGTTTTTT. It yields the protein CARSAPSNTGELFF.

This clonotype was observed many times. V gene TRBV3-1 combines with J gene TRBJ1-3; D gene uncertain. CDR3 length: 16 residues. V was pared by 0 bases and J by 0 bases, with 9 bases between. Looked up from germline, CDR1 is LGHDT and CDR2 is YNNKEL (reference sequence). The CDR3 loop reads CASSQEPALSGNTIYF. The CDR3 nucleotides are TGTGCCAGCAGCCAAGAACCGGCCCTCTCTGGAAACACCATATATTTT.

This clonotype was counted between two and nine times. V usage is TRBV12-3 or TRBV12-4 and J usage is TRBJ1-2; D is possibly TRBD1 (6 bases). CDR3 length: 12 amino acids. Between the trimmed V and J ends, which lost 5 bases and 5 bases, there was a span of 9 bases. The CDR3 sequence is CASSGQIYGYTF. CDR3 in DNA: TGTGCCAGCAGTGGACAGATTTATGGCTACACCTTC.